This is a list of T cell receptor beta chains from one sample in a study of blood T cell repertoires in COVID-19. Here immunoSEQ multiplex PCR was the method, and the copy in TCRdb shows in-frame clones only, minus some. The sample lists roughly 80,000 clones, approximately 88% occurring once. Sequenced input: peripheral blood. All receptors come from a woman of 80 years or more with acute or convalescent COVID-19. The CDR3 runs from the conserved cysteine through the conserved F or W. The D gene is left open where the match is weak. For some rows the clone size is stated as once, few or many, or as a class when expanded; others skip it.

d_call: TRBD1
j_call: TRBJ1-2
clone_size: NA
v_call: TRBV10-3
cdr3_nt: TGTGCCATCACCCCGGACAGGGTCTCTGGCTACACCTTC
cdr3_aa: CAITPDRVSGYTF

d_call: TRBD2
j_call: TRBJ2-5
clone_size: NA
v_call: TRBV6-5
cdr3_nt: TGTGCCAGCAGCCTCGGGACTAGCGTGGAGACCCAGTACTTC
cdr3_aa: CASSLGTSVETQYF

d_call: NA
j_call: TRBJ2-1
clone_size: NA
v_call: TRBV5-1
cdr3_nt: TGCGCCAGCAGCTTGGAGGGGGACCCCTCCTACAATGAGCAGTTCTTC
cdr3_aa: CASSLEGDPSYNEQFF

d_call: TRBD1
j_call: TRBJ2-5
clone_size: NA
v_call: TRBV7-3
cdr3_nt: TGTGCCAGCAGCTTAAACGGACAGGACCAAGAGACCCAGTACTTC
cdr3_aa: CASSLNGQDQETQYF

d_call: TRBD2
j_call: TRBJ2-5
clone_size: NA
v_call: TRBV7-6
cdr3_nt: TGTGCCACCACCCCGACGGAGCGGGGGGGCAGAGAGACCCAGTACTTC
cdr3_aa: CATTPTERGGRETQYF

d_call: TRBD2
j_call: TRBJ2-1
clone_size: NA
v_call: TRBV11-3
cdr3_nt: TGTGCCAGCAGCTTTAGCGGGGGCTACAATGAGCAGTTCTTC
cdr3_aa: CASSFSGGYNEQFF

d_call: NA
j_call: TRBJ1-1
clone_size: NA
v_call: TRBV12-3/TRBV12-4
cdr3_nt: TGTGCCAGCAGAGTCGGGGAATACACTGAAGCTTTCTTT
cdr3_aa: CASRVGEYTEAFF

d_call: TRBD1
j_call: TRBJ2-6
clone_size: NA
v_call: TRBV30
cdr3_nt: TGTGCCTGGACAAACAGGGGGCTCTCTGGGGCCAACGTCCTGACTTTC
cdr3_aa: CAWTNRGLSGANVLTF

d_call: TRBD2
j_call: TRBJ2-1
clone_size: few
v_call: TRBV11-2
cdr3_nt: TGTGCCAGCAGCTCCCGGGGCGGGGGAAGTTACGATGAGCAGTTCTTC
cdr3_aa: CASSSRGGGSYDEQFF

d_call: NA
j_call: TRBJ1-2
clone_size: NA
v_call: TRBV5-6
cdr3_nt: TGTGCCAGCAGCCTACGGACAAATCGTTATGGCTACACCTTC
cdr3_aa: CASSLRTNRYGYTF

d_call: TRBD2
j_call: TRBJ2-1
clone_size: NA
v_call: TRBV13
cdr3_nt: TGTGCCAGCAGCTTAAGGACTAGCGTATACAATGAGCAGTTCTTC
cdr3_aa: CASSLRTSVYNEQFF

d_call: TRBD1
j_call: TRBJ1-3
clone_size: NA
v_call: TRBV3-1/TRBV3-2
cdr3_nt: TGTGCCAGCAGCCAAGGAGGGACAGGGTGGGGAAACACCATATATTTT
cdr3_aa: CASSQGGTGWGNTIYF

d_call: NA
j_call: TRBJ1-5
clone_size: NA
v_call: TRBV6-5
cdr3_nt: TGTGCCAGCAGTTTACGACAGAGCAATCAGCCCCAGCATTTT
cdr3_aa: CASSLRQSNQPQHF

d_call: TRBD1
j_call: TRBJ1-2
clone_size: NA
v_call: TRBV7-2
cdr3_nt: TGTGCCAGCAGCTCCGGACAGGGCTATGGCTACATCTTC
cdr3_aa: CASSSGQGYGYIF

d_call: NA
j_call: TRBJ1-2
clone_size: NA
v_call: TRBV5-1
cdr3_nt: TGCGCCAGCAGCTTGGCACAGGGATTCGCTGGCTACACCTTC
cdr3_aa: CASSLAQGFAGYTF

d_call: NA
j_call: TRBJ2-5
clone_size: NA
v_call: TRBV19
cdr3_nt: TGTGCCAGTAGTATGGCGGGGTACCAAGAGACCCAGTACTTC
cdr3_aa: CASSMAGYQETQYF

d_call: TRBD1
j_call: TRBJ2-7
clone_size: NA
v_call: TRBV7-2
cdr3_nt: TGTGCCAGCAGCCAAGACAGGGGAGAAACCTACGAGCAGTACTTC
cdr3_aa: CASSQDRGETYEQYF